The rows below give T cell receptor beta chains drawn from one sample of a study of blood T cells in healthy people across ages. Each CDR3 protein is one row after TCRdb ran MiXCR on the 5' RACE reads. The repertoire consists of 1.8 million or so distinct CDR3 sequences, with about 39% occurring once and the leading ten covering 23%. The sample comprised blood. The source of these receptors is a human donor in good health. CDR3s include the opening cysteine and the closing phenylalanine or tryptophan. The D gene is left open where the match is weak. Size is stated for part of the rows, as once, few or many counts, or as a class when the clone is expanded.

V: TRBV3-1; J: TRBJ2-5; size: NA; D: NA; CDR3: CASSQDGRAGETQYF; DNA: TGTGCCAGCAGCCAAGATGGTAGGGCGGGGGAGACCCAGTACTTC
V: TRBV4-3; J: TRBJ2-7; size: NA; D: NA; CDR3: CASSQDGTGGGLYEQYF; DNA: TGCGCCAGCAGCCAAGATGGAACCGGTGGAGGGCTTTACGAGCAGTACTTC
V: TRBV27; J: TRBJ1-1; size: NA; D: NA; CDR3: CASSLTGGATEAFF; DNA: TGTGCCAGCAGTTTAACTGGGGGCGCAACTGAAGCTTTCTTT
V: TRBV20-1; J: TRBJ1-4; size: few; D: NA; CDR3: CSARDTGGATNEKLFF; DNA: TGCAGTGCTAGAGACACGGGTGGGGCAACTAATGAAAAACTGTTTTTT
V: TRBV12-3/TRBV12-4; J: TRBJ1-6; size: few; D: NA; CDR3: CASSLSRVSPLHF; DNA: TGTGCCAGCAGTTTGAGCAGGGTTTCACCCCTCCACTTT
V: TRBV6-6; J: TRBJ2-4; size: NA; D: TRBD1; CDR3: CASSYLGQAQRDIQYF; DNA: TGTGCCAGCAGTTACTTAGGACAGGCCCAGAGGGACATTCAGTACTTC
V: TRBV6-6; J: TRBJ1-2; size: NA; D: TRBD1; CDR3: CASRTTGQGAFGYTF; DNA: TGTGCCAGCCGGACAACGGGACAGGGGGCATTTGGCTACACCTTC
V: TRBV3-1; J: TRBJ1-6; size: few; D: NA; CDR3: CASSQGTDNSPLHF; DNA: TGTGCCAGCAGCCAAGGGACAGATAATTCACCCCTCCACTTT
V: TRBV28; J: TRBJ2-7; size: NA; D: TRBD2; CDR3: CASSFQRELTYNEQYF; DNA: TGTGCCAGCAGTTTCCAGCGGGAGCTAACCTACAATGAGCAGTACTTC
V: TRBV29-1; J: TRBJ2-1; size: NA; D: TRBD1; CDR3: CSVVRQGFYNEQFF; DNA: TGCAGCGTTGTTCGACAGGGGTTTTACAATGAGCAGTTCTTC
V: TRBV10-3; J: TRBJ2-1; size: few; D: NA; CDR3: CAISVAGARNEQFF; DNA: TGTGCCATCAGTGTTGCGGGGGCACGGAATGAGCAGTTCTTC
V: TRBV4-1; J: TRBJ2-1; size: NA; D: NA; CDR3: CASSQDDRGAWNEQFF; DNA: TGCGCCAGCAGCCAAGATGATCGGGGGGCGTGGAATGAGCAGTTCTTC
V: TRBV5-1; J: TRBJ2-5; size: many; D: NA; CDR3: CASSSNQETQYF; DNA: TGTGCCAGCAGCTCCAACCAAGAGACCCAGTACTTC
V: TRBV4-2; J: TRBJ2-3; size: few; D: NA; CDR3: CASSQVGRGAPRDTQYF; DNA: TGTGCCAGCAGCCAAGTCGGCAGAGGGGCGCCGAGGGATACGCAGTATTTT
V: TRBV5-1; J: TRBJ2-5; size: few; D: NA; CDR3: CASSLRAGIQETQYF; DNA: TGCGCCAGCAGCTTGAGGGCCGGAATCCAAGAGACCCAGTACTTC
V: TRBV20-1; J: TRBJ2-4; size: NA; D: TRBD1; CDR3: CSAENRGENIQYF; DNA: TGCAGTGCCGAGAACAGGGGTGAAAACATTCAGTACTTC
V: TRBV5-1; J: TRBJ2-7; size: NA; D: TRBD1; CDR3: CASSFSGTGDNEQYF; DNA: TGCGCCAGCAGCTTTTCCGGGACAGGAGACAATGAGCAGTACTTC
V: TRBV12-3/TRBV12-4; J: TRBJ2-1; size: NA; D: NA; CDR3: CASSLATASNEQFF; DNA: TGTGCCAGCAGTTTAGCGACAGCTTCCAATGAGCAGTTCTTC
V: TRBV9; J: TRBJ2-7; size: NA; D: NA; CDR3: CASSAGTVEGETRYF; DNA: TGTGCCAGCAGCGCAGGGACAGTGGAGGGAGAGACCCGGTACTTC
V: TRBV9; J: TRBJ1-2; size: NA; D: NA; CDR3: CASSDSVYGYTF; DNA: TGTGCCAGCAGCGACAGTGTATATGGCTACACCTTC
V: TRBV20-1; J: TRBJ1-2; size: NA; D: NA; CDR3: CSADSGDARGYTF; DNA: TGCAGTGCCGATTCAGGGGATGCACGCGGCTACACCTTC
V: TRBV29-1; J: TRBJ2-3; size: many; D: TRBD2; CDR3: CSVETSGDSTDTQYF; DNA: TGCAGCGTTGAGACTAGCGGGGATAGCACAGATACGCAGTATTTT
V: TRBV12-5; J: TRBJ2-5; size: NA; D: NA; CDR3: CASGLHPNGGLGETQYF; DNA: TGTGCTAGTGGTTTGCACCCCAATGGCGGGTTAGGGGAGACCCAGTACTTC
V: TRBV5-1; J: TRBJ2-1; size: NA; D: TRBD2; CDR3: CASTPAGGYNEQFF; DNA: TGCGCCAGCACCCCCGCGGGAGGTTACAATGAGCAGTTCTTC
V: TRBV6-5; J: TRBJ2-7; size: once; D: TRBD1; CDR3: CASRRQGAFSYEQYF; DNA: TGTGCCAGCCGAAGACAGGGGGCCTTCTCCTACGAGCAGTACTTC
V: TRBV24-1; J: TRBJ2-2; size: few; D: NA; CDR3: CATSDSRTLSGELFF; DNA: TGTGCCACCAGTGATTCCCGGACCCTCAGCGGGGAGCTGTTTTTT
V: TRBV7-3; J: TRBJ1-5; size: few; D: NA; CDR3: CASSLRMNQPQHF; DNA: TGTGCCAGCAGCTTAAGGATGAATCAGCCCCAGCATTTT
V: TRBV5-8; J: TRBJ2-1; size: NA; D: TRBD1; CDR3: CASSTGGFHNEQFF; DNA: TGTGCCAGCAGTACAGGGGGGTTCCACAATGAGCAGTTCTTC
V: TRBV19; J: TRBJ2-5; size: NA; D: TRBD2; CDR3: CASSPGLAGFETQYF; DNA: TGTGCCAGTAGTCCGGGACTAGCGGGGTTTGAGACCCAGTACTTC
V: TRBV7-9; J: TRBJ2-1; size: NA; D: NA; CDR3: CANSLVKGGLFLQFF; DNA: TGTGCCAACAGCTTAGTGAAGGGGGGGCTCTTTCTACAGTTCTTC
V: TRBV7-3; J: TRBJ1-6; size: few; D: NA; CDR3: CASSLLVGLSPLHF; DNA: TGTGCCAGCAGCCTATTAGTGGGGCTTTCACCCCTCCACTTT
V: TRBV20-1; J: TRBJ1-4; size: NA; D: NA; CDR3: CSARDPGLATNEKLFF; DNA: TGCAGTGCTAGAGATCCAGGGCTGGCAACTAATGAAAAACTGTTTTTT
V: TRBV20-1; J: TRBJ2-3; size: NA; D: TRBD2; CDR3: CSARSGELSGNTDTQYF; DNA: TGCAGTGCTAGATCCGGGGAACTTAGCGGGAACACAGATACGCAGTATTTT
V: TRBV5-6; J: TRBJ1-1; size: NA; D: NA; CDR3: CASSSRTKNTEAFF; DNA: TGTGCCAGCAGCTCTCGGACGAAGAACACTGAAGCTTTCTTT
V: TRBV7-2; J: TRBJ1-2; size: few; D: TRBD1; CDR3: CASSWGQWINYGYTF; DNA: TGTGCCAGCAGCTGGGGACAGTGGATTAACTATGGCTACACCTTC
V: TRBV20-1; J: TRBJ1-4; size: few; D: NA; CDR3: CSARDGRTNEKLFF; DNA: TGCAGTGCTAGAGATGGCCGAACTAATGAAAAACTGTTTTTT
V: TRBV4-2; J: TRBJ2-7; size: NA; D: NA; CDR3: CASSQEALYEQYF; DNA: TGTGCCAGCAGCCAAGAAGCGCTCTACGAGCAGTACTTC
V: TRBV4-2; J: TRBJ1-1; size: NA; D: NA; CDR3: CASSQVGGEGAEAFF; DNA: TGTGCCAGCAGCCAAGTGGGAGGCGAGGGGGCTGAAGCTTTCTTT
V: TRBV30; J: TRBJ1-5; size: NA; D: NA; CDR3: CAWSGGNDQPQHF; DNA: TGTGCCTGGAGTGGGGGGAATGATCAGCCCCAGCATTTT
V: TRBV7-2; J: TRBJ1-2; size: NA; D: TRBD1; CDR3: CASSEQGRLIRGGYTF; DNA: TGTGCCAGCAGCGAACAGGGGAGACTAATCAGGGGAGGCTACACCTTC
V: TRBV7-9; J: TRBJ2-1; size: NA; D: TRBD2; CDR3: CASSLTGGLTRNNEQFF; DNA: TGTGCCAGCAGCTTAACGGGGGGGCTGACCCGGAACAATGAGCAGTTCTTC
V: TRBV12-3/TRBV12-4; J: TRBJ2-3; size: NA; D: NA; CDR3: CASSAEGASTDAQYF; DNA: TGTGCCAGCAGTGCGGAGGGGGCGAGCACAGATGCGCAGTATTTT
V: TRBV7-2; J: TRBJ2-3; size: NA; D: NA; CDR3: CASSLAGLSDTQYF; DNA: TGTGCCAGCAGCTTAGCGGGACTGTCAGATACGCAGTATTTT
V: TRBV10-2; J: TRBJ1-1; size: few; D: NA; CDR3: CASSSRLTEAFF; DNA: TGCGCCAGCAGTTCCCGTCTCACTGAAGCTTTCTTT
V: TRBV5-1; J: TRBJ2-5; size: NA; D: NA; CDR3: CASSFKGTAQETQYF; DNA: TGCGCCAGCAGCTTTAAAGGGACCGCCCAAGAGACCCAGTACTTC
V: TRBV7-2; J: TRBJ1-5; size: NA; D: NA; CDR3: CASAPPGGHQPQHF; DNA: TGTGCCAGCGCGCCCCCGGGGGGCCATCAGCCCCAGCATTTT
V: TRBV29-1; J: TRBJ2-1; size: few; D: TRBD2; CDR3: CSGGTSGKQFF; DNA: TGCAGCGGCGGGACTAGCGGAAAGCAGTTCTTC
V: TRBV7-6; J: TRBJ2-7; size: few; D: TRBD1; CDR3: CASSLASTGLSYEQYF; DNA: TGTGCCAGCAGCTTAGCGTCGACAGGGTTATCCTACGAGCAGTACTTC